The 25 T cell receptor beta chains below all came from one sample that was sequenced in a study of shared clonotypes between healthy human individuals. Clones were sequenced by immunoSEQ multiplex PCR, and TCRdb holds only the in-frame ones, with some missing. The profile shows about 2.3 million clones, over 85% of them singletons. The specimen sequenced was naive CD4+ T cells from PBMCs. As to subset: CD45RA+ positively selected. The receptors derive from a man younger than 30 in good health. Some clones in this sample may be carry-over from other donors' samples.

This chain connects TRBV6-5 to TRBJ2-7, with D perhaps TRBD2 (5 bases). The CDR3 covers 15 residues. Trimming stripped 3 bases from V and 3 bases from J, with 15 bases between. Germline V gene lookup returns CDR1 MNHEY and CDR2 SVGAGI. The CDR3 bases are TGTGCCAGCAGTTATAGCAGCGGACGGTACTACGAGCAGTACTTC. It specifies CASSYSSGRYYEQYF.

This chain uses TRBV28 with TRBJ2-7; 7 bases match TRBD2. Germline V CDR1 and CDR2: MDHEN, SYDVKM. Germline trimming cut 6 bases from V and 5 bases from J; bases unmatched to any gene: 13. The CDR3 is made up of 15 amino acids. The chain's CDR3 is CASRPMGAGKDEQYF. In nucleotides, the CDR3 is TGTGCCAGCAGGCCCATGGGAGCGGGAAAAGACGAGCAGTACTTC.

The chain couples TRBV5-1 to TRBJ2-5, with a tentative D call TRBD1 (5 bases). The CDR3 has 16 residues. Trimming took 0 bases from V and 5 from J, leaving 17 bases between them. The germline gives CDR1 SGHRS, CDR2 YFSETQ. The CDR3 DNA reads TGCGCCAGCAGCTTGGTAGTCCAGGGAAGTGGGGAGACCCAGTACTTC. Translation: CASSLVVQGSGETQYF.

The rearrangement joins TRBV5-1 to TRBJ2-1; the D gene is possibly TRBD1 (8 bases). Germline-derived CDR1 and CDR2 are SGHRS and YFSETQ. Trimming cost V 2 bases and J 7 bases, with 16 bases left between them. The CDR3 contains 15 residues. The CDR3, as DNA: TGCGCCAGCAGCTTTACTGGACAGGGAGGGAATGAGCAGTTCTTC. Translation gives CASSFTGQGGNEQFF.

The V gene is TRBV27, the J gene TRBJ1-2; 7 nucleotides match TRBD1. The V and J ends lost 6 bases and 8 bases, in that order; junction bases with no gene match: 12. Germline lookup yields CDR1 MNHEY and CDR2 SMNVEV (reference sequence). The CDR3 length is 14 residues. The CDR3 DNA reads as TGTGCCAGCAGCACCGCCGGGACAGTGGAGGGCTACACCTTC. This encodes CASSTAGTVEGYTF.

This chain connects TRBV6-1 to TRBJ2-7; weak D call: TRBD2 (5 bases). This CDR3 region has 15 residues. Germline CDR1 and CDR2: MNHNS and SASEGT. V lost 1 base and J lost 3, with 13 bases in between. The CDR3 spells CASSEGSGDFYEQYF. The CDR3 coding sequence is TGTGCCAGCAGTGAAGGAAGCGGCGACTTCTACGAGCAGTACTTC.

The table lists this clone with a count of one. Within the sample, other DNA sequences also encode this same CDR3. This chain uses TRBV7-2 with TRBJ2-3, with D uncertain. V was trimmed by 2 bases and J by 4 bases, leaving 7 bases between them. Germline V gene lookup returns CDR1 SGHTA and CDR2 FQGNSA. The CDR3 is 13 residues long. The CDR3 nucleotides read TGTGCCAGCAGCTTATCCCTTTCAGATACGCAGTATTTT. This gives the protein CASSLSLSDTQYF.

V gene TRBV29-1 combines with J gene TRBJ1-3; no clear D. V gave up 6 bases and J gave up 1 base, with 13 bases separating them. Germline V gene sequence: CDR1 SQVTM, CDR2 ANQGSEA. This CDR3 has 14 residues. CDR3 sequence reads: CSVYNGFSGNTIYF. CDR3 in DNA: TGCAGCGTATACAACGGATTTTCTGGAAACACCATATATTTT.

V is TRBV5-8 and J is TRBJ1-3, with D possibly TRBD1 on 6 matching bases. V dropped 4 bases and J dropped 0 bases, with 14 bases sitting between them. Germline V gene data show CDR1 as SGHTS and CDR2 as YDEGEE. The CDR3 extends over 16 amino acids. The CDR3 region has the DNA TGTGCCAGCAGCGGGCGGGACACCTACTCTGGAAACACCATATATTTT. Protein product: CASSGRDTYSGNTIYF.

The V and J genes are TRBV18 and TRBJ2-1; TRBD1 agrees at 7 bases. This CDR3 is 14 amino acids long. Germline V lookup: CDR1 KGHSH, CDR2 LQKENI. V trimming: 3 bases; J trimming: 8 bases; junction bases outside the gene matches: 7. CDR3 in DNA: TGTGCCAGCTCACCCGGGCAGGGGGTCGATGAGCAGTTCTTC. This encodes CASSPGQGVDEQFF.

Here the CDR3 DNA reads TGTGCCAGCAGCCCGGGACTAGCGGATCGCGAGCAGTACTTC. Translating it yields CASSPGLADREQYF. The rearrangement joins TRBV7-8 to TRBJ2-7, with TRBD2 matching 11 bases. With V trimmed by 5 bases and J by 6 bases, 6 bases remained unmatched. The CDR3 extends over 14 amino acids. Germline V gene lookup returns CDR1 SGHVS and CDR2 FQNEAQ.

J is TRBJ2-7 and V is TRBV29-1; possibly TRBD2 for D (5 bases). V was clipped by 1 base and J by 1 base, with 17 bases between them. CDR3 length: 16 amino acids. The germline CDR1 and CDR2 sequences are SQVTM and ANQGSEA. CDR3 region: CSVEVGGKERSYEQYF. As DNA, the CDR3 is TGCAGCGTTGAAGTTGGTGGAAAGGAGCGGTCCTACGAGCAGTACTTC.

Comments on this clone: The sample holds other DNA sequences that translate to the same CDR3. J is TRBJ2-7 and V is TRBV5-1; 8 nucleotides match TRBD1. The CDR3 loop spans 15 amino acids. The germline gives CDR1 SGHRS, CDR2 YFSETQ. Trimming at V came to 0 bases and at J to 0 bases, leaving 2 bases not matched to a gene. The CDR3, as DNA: TGCGCCAGCAGCTTGGTGGGGACAGGCTCCTACGAGCAGTACTTC. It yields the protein CASSLVGTGSYEQYF.

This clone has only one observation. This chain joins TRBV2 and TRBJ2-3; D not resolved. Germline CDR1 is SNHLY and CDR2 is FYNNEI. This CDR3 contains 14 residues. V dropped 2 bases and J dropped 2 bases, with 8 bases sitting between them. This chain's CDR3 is CASSELVFTDTQYF. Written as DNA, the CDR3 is TGTGCCAGCAGTGAACTGGTGTTCACAGATACGCAGTATTTT.

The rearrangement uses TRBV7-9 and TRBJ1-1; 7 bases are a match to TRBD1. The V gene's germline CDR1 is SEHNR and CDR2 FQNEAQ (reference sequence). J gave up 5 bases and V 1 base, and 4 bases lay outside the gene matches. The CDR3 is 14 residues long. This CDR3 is CASSLDPRGTEAFF. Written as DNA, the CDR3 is TGTGCCAGCAGCTTAGATCCCAGGGGGACTGAAGCTTTCTTT.

The CDR3 coding sequence is TGCGCCAGCAGCTTGTTCCCGGGACAGCCTGAAGCTTTCTTT. The encoded protein is CASSLFPGQPEAFF. The chain has TRBV5-1 and TRBJ1-1; 7 positions agree with TRBD1. Germline CDR1 SGHRS, CDR2 YFSETQ. This CDR3 is 14 amino acids long. The V and J ends lost 1 base and 6 bases, in that order; junction bases with no gene match: 6. Full variable domain (remainder filled in from reference TRBV5-1 and TRBJ1-1): KAGVTQTPRYLIKTRGQQVTLSCSPISGHRSVSWYQQTPGQGLQFLFEYFSETQRNKGNFPGRFSGRQFSNSRSEMNVSTLELGDSALYLCASSLFPGQPEAFFGQGTRLTVV.

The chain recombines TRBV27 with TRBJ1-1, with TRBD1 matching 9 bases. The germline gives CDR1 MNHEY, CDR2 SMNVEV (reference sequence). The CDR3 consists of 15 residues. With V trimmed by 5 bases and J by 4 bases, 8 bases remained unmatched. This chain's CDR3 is CASSPRQGVGTEAFF. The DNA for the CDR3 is TGTGCCAGCAGTCCCCGACAGGGGGTAGGCACTGAAGCTTTCTTT.

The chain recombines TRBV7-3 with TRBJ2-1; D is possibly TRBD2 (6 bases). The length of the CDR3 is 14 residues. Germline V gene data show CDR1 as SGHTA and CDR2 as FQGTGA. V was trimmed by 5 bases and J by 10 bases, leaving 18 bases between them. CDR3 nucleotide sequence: TGTGCCAGCAGCACGACGGGAGCGACGAAAGAGCAGTTCTTC. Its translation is CASSTTGATKEQFF.

The CDR3 region has the DNA TGTGCCAGCAGCCGGGGACTAGCGGAAAACAATGAGCAGTTCTTC. The encoded protein is CASSRGLAENNEQFF. The chain combines TRBV9 with TRBJ2-1; 11 positions agree with TRBD2. The CDR3 covers 15 residues. Germline V gene lookup returns CDR1 SGDLS and CDR2 YYNGEE. Trimming cost V 4 bases and J 5 bases; bases outside gene matches: 5.

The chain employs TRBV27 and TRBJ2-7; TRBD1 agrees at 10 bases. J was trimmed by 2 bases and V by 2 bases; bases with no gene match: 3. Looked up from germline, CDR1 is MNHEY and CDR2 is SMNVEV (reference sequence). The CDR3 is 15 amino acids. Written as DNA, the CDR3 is TGTGCCAGCAGTTTAGGAGACAGGGGGCCCTACGAGCAGTACTTC. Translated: CASSLGDRGPYEQYF.

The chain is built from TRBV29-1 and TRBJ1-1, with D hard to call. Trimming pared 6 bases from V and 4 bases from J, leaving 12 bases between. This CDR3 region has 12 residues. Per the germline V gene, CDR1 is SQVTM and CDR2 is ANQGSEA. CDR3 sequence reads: CSVRGWGTEAFF. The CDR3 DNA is TGCAGCGTGCGGGGTTGGGGCACTGAAGCTTTCTTT.

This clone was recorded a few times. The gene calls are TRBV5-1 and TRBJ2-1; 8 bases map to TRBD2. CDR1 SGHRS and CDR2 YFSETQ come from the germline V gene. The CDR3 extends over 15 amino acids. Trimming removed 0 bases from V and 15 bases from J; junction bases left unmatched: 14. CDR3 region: CASSLVEGLAGSSFF. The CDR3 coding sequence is TGCGCCAGCAGCTTGGTCGAAGGGTTAGCGGGGTCGTCGTTCTTC.

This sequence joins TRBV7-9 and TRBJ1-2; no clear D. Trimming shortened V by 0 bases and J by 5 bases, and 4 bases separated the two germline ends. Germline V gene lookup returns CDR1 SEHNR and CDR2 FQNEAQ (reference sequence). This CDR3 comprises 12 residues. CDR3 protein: CASSLAQYGYTF. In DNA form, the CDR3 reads TGTGCCAGCAGCTTAGCCCAGTATGGCTACACCTTC.

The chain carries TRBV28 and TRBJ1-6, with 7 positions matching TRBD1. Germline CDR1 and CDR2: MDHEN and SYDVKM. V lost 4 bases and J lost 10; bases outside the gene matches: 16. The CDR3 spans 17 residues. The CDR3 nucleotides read TGTGCCAGCAGTTCCTCCGGGCAGGGGGGATTTGAATCACCCCTCCACTTT. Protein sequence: CASSSSGQGGFESPLHF.

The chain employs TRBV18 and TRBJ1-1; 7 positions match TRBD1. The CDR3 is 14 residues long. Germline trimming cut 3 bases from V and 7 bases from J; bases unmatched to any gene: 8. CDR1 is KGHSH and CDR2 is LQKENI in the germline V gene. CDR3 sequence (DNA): TGTGCCAGCTCACCCACGGGACAGAGAGATGAAGCTTTCTTT. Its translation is CASSPTGQRDEAFF.